This TCR beta chain comes out of a study of shared clonotypes between healthy human individuals. Study information: For every donor, three CD4 naive, three CD4 memory, two CD8 naive and one CD8 memory plates were used.

Study observations and caveats: Clonotype sharing levels among donors were expected to vary with sequencing depth. Researchers found naive subsets generally carried larger estimated richness than memory subsets.

All donors qualified as healthy HIV-negative adults and had experienced no recent acute infections or vaccinations. Profiled with immunoSEQ multiplex PCR; TCRdb holds only in-frame clones, not every one. Among about 1.1 million clones listed, approximately 80% were seen once. Note on this clone: The antigen remains unidentified.

The TCR sequence derives from a man younger than 30 in good health. Some clones in this sample may be carry-over from other donors' samples. Sequenced sample: memory CD4+ T cells from PBMCs. As to subset: CD45RA-negative fraction.

The CDR3 sequence: CASQSNTGELFF. DNA of the CDR3: TGTGCCAGCCAATCGAACACCGGGGAGCTGTTTTTT. The V gene is TRBV28, the J gene TRBJ2-2; no reliable D call. Per the germline V gene, CDR1 is MDHEN and CDR2 is SYDVKM. The germline V and J ends were trimmed by 8 bases and 0 bases, with 4 bases remaining between them. This CDR3 spans 12 amino acids.